These T cell receptor beta chains were read from a single sample in a study of blood T cell repertoires in COVID-19. The repertoire was sequenced with immunoSEQ multiplex PCR; TCRdb's copy has only in-frame clones and lacks some. The table has 140,000 to 150,000 clones, 85% seen once. Sequenced material: peripheral blood. The receptors were sampled from a middle-aged woman with active or convalescent COVID-19. CDR3s include the opening cysteine and the closing phenylalanine or tryptophan. Expanded clones get a size class; other rows say once, few or many, or leave the size out.

TRBV9	TRBJ2-5	once	CASSVGSGQNQETQYF
TRBV4-1	TRBJ2-7	.	CASSPSPGLAGVYEQYF
TRBV2	TRBJ2-5	.	CASAFRGLQETQYF
TRBV27	TRBJ1-1	.	CASSPGGLDTEAFF
TRBV7-2	TRBJ2-3	.	CASSLVLAGATDTQYF
TRBV28	TRBJ1-2	.	CASSTIQAGTKDGYTF
TRBV7-2	TRBJ1-4	.	CASSARQGTNEKLFF
TRBV9	TRBJ2-5	few	CASSPLYQETQYF
TRBV2	TRBJ2-7	.	CASRATGLTYEQYF
TRBV5-5	TRBJ1-3	once	CASGTGSHSGNTIYF
TRBV20-1	TRBJ2-1	.	CSAPQVDEQFF
TRBV5-1	TRBJ1-1	.	CASSLTGANTEAFF
TRBV5-5	TRBJ1-1	.	CASSLYGVNTEAFF
TRBV7-2	TRBJ2-2	.	CAGSGRTNTGELFF
TRBV24-1	TRBJ1-5	.	CATSDRDRGPHQPQHF
TRBV7-2	TRBJ2-7	.	CASSTRRQGAMNEQYF